This T cell receptor beta chain was sequenced for a study of tumor-infiltrating lymphocytes in primary liver carcinoma. CDR1 and CDR2 (germline): ENHRY, SYGVKD. The CDR3 is 15 amino acids. In regard to this clonotype: The target antigen is unknown. Since the CDR3 does not end with the conserved phenylalanine or tryptophan, this likely comes from a read error.

The study co-extracted DNA and RNA from about 21-30 mg of unsorted bulk tissue. General study results and limits: Tumor region pairs showed greater overlap than either tumor-adjacent or tumor-blood pairs did. Presence in all five tumor regions was observed for only about 7.5-24% of top clones.

With roughly 0.5 ug total RNA as template and a constant-region primer, TCR beta cDNA was made. ARM-PCR was slightly modified, and three nested multiplex PCR rounds with it gave rise to the TCR beta libraries. It was with TRBV1-TRBV30 forward primers and a C-beta reverse primer that the first two PCR rounds were run, at around 11 cycles each. Each CDR3 protein is one row after TCRdb ran MiXCR on the multiplex PCR reads. The sample lists under 45,000 distinct CDR3 sequences; around 72% were seen once. Source material: liver tumor tissue from sampling region 2. Noted subset: tumor region T2, inferior pole. V is TRBV10-3 and J is TRBJ2-1, with 9 bases fitting TRBD1. This clonotype originated in a man aged 35 to 55 with primary liver carcinoma and hepatitis B virus infection. CDR3 DNA sequence: TGCGCCACGTTCGACAGGGGGGGCTCCTACAATGAGCAGTTCCTC. Protein sequence: CATFDRGGSYNEQFL.